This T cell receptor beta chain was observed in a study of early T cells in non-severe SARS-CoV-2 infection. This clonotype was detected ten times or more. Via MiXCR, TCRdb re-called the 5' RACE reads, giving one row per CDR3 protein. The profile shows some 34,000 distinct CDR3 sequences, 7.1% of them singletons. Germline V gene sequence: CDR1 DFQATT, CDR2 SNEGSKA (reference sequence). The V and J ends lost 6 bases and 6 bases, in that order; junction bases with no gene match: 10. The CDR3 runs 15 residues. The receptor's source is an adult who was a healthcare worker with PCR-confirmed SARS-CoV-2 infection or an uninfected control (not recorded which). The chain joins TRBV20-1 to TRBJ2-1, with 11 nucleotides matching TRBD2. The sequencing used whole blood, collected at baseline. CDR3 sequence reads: CSAVPGTSGGNEQFF. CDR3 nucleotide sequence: TGCAGTGCAGTCCCCGGGACTAGCGGCGGCAATGAGCAGTTCTTC.